The 32 T cell receptor beta chains below all came from one sample that was sequenced in a study of cytomegalovirus exposure and HLA in healthy donors. The primer mix had 60 Vbeta and 13 Jbeta primers. TCRdb keeps only in-frame clones here, not all; method: immunoSEQ multiplex PCR. The sample contains approximately 150,000 clones, about three fifths of which appear only once. Sequenced input: PBMCs. Receptors originate from a woman aged 25 to 39 in good health and CMV-seropositive.

Note on this clone: Distinct nucleotide sequences in the sample also encode this CDR3. The chain combines TRBV5-1 with TRBJ2-3, with D possibly matching TRBD1 (5 bases). The CDR3 is 13 amino acids. Germline V gene data show CDR1 as SGHRS and CDR2 as YFSETQ. With 2 bases removed from V and 1 base from J, the gap between germline ends came to 5 bases. CDR3 loop: CASSLQGTDTQYF. Here the CDR3 DNA reads TGCGCCAGCAGCTTACAGGGCACAGATACGCAGTATTTT. Using reference TRBV5-1 and TRBJ2-3 for the parts outside the CDR3, the full variable domain is KAGVTQTPRYLIKTRGQQVTLSCSPISGHRSVSWYQQTPGQGLQFLFEYFSETQRNKGNFPGRFSGRQFSNSRSEMNVSTLELGDSALYLCASSLQGTDTQYFGPGTRLTVL.

In this sample, this clone turned up a few times. The genes are TRBV6-1 and TRBJ2-5; a weak D match, TRBD2 (6 bases). Trimming removed 4 bases from V and 5 bases from J, with 14 bases in between. Per the germline V gene, CDR1 is MNHNS and CDR2 is SASEGT. The CDR3 covers 14 residues. CDR3 protein: CASSGPGEAETQYF. Written as DNA, the CDR3 is TGTGCCAGCAGTGGCCCGGGAGAAGCTGAGACCCAGTACTTC.

V is TRBV7-9 and J is TRBJ2-1, with D possibly being TRBD2 (5 bases). CDR1 SEHNR and CDR2 FQNEAQ come from the germline V gene (reference sequence). Trimming took 5 bases from V and 0 from J, leaving 11 bases between them. The CDR3 totals 15 residues. CDR3 residues: CASSRGLGSYNEQFF. The CDR3 bases are TGTGCCAGCAGCCGAGGACTGGGCTCCTACAATGAGCAGTTCTTC.

The sample holds a few counts of this clone. The V call is TRBV2, the J call TRBJ2-1, with 12 bases identical to TRBD2. Germline V gene sequence: CDR1 SNHLY, CDR2 FYNNEI. The V segment lost 2 bases and the J segment 3 bases; nucleotides outside the gene matches: 8. The CDR3 loop spans 18 amino acids. CDR3 region: CASSELAGGTSGYNEQFF. The DNA of the CDR3 is TGTGCCAGCAGTGAACTAGCGGGGGGGACCTCCGGCTACAATGAGCAGTTCTTC. Using reference TRBV2 and TRBJ2-1 for the parts outside the CDR3, the full variable domain is EPEVTQTPSHQVTQMGQEVILRCVPISNHLYFYWYRQILGQKVEFLVSFYNNEISEKSEIFDDQFSVERPDGSNFTLKIRSTKLEDSAMYFCASSELAGGTSGYNEQFFGPGTRLTVL.

The chain employs TRBV19 and TRBJ2-2, with 7 bases fitting TRBD1. J was trimmed by 6 bases and V by 6 bases; bases with no gene match: 13. This CDR3 has 16 residues. Germline V lookup: CDR1 LNHDA, CDR2 SQIVND (reference sequence). The CDR3: CASSSTGANGAGELFF. The DNA for the CDR3 is TGTGCCAGTAGCTCTACAGGGGCCAACGGTGCCGGGGAGCTGTTTTTT.

This sequence joins TRBV29-1 and TRBJ2-1; 7 bases align to TRBD2. This CDR3 contains 16 residues. Germline CDR1 SQVTM, CDR2 ANQGSEA. The V and J ends lost 1 base and 4 bases, in that order; junction bases with no gene match: 10. The CDR3 nucleotides are TGCAGCGTTGAAGCCGCTCGGAGCGGGGAGTACAATGAGCAGTTCTTC. Translated, it gives CSVEAARSGEYNEQFF.

V gene TRBV5-3 combines with J gene TRBJ2-5, with TRBD1 matching 10 bases. TRBV5-3 is known as an ORF, though its function is uncertain. The CDR3 runs to 15 residues. Trimming removed 4 bases from V and 0 bases from J; junction bases left unmatched: 3. The DNA of the CDR3 is TGTGCCAGAAGCCCCGGGACAGGGGACCAAGAGACCCAGTACTTC. Amino acid sequence: CARSPGTGDQETQYF.

The rearrangement links TRBV7-2 to TRBJ2-7, with 8 nucleotides matching TRBD1. The CDR3 loop spans 15 amino acids. J gave up 0 bases and V 2 bases, and 3 bases lay outside the gene matches. CDR1 SGHTA and CDR2 FQGNSA come from the germline V gene. This CDR3 reads CASSLSGQDSYEQYF. In DNA, the CDR3 is TGTGCCAGCAGCTTATCGGGACAGGACTCCTACGAGCAGTACTTC. Using reference TRBV7-2 and TRBJ2-7 for the parts outside the CDR3, the full variable domain is GAGVSQSPSNKVTEKGKDVELRCDPISGHTALYWYRQSLGQGLEFLIYFQGNSAPDKSGLPSDRFSAERTGGSVSTLTIQRTQQEDSAVYLCASSLSGQDSYEQYFGPGTRLTVT.

The chain uses TRBV10-3 and TRBJ2-6; TRBD1 aligns across 8 bases. This CDR3 region has 18 residues. The V and J ends lost 9 bases and 0 bases, in that order; junction bases with no gene match: 13. The germline V gene has CDR1 ENHRY and CDR2 SYGVKD. The CDR3 region has the DNA TGTGCCATAGTAAGTCGGGACAGGAGAAACTCTGGGGCCAACGTCCTGACTTTC. Amino acid sequence: CAIVSRDRRNSGANVLTF.

This chain connects TRBV28 to TRBJ1-6, with 7 bases matching TRBD1. Germline V gene sequence: CDR1 MDHEN, CDR2 SYDVKM. This CDR3 is built from 13 residues. V was clipped by 5 bases and J by 7 bases; unmatched bases: 2. CDR3 protein: CASSRDRNSPLHF. CDR3 DNA sequence: TGTGCCAGCAGTCGGGACAGAAATTCACCCCTCCACTTT.

This chain uses TRBV5-1 with TRBJ1-1; 7 bases agree with TRBD1. CDR1 and CDR2 (germline): SGHRS, YFSETQ. The ends lost 4 bases at V and 0 bases at J; junction bases unmatched: 6. CDR3 size: 15 residues. CDR3 DNA sequence: TGCGCCAGCAGCAAATGGGACAGCATGAACACTGAAGCTTTCTTT. This sequence encodes CASSKWDSMNTEAFF.

This clone was picked up one time. Here the CDR3 DNA reads TGTGCCTGGAGTCGCCTCGTAGCGAACACCGGGGAGCTGTTTTTT. Amino acids: CAWSRLVANTGELFF. The chain couples TRBV30 to TRBJ2-2; D not certain. Trimming pared 2 bases from V and 0 bases from J, leaving 10 bases between. Germline V lookup: CDR1 GTSNPN, CDR2 SVGIG (reference sequence). This CDR3 comprises 15 residues.

This clone was counted a few times. The V and J genes are TRBV5-4 and TRBJ1-2, with no clear D. This CDR3 comprises 13 residues. Germline V gene sequence: CDR1 SGHNT, CDR2 YYREEE (reference sequence). Trimming removed 3 bases from V and 0 bases from J, with 6 bases in between. This CDR3 reads CASSSNANYGYTF. CDR3 bases: TGTGCCAGCAGCTCCAATGCTAACTATGGCTACACCTTC. The variable domain in full, completed from reference TRBV5-4 and TRBJ1-2, reads ETGVTQSPTHLIKTRGQQVTLRCSSQSGHNTVSWYQQALGQGPQFIFQYYREEENGRGNFPPRFSGLQFPNYSSELNVNALELDDSALYLCASSSNANYGYTFGSGTRLTVV.

This chain uses TRBV11-3 with TRBJ2-3; tentatively, D is TRBD2 (5 bases). This CDR3 has 15 residues. CDR1 and CDR2 (germline): SGHNT, YENEEA. V lost 3 bases, J lost 2 bases, and 12 bases lay in between. CDR3 coding DNA: TGTGCCAGCAGCTTGAGAGCGGCCTCCACAGATACGCAGTATTTT. It translates to CASSLRAASTDTQYF.

The chain couples TRBV5-1 to TRBJ2-3; TRBD2 is a possible D gene (6 bases). Germline-derived CDR1 and CDR2 are SGHRS and YFSETQ. The CDR3 contains 12 residues. Trimming took off 5 bases at V and 3 bases at J, with 7 bases between the two ends. CDR3 residues: CASRRETDTQYF. DNA of the CDR3: TGCGCCAGCAGACGGGAGACAGATACGCAGTATTTT. Full variable domain (remainder filled in from reference TRBV5-1 and TRBJ2-3): KAGVTQTPRYLIKTRGQQVTLSCSPISGHRSVSWYQQTPGQGLQFLFEYFSETQRNKGNFPGRFSGRQFSNSRSEMNVSTLELGDSALYLCASRRETDTQYFGPGTRLTVL.

A few counts support this clone. The chain recombines TRBV28 with TRBJ2-7; D is possibly TRBD1 (6 bases). CDR3 size: 14 residues. V dropped 5 bases and J dropped 3 bases, with 14 bases sitting between them. CDR1 and CDR2 from the germline V gene are MDHEN and SYDVKM. The CDR3 reads CASSSRGRGYEQYF. DNA for the CDR3: TGTGCCAGCAGTAGCAGGGGAAGAGGCTACGAGCAGTACTTC.

V gene TRBV10-3 combines with J gene TRBJ1-2; no reliable D call. Germline V gene lookup returns CDR1 ENHRY and CDR2 SYGVKD. Trimming cost V 4 bases and J 2 bases, with 8 bases left between them. The CDR3 is made up of 13 amino acids. The CDR3 reads CAISGQVNYGYTF. The CDR3 region has the DNA TGTGCCATCAGTGGGCAGGTGAACTATGGCTACACCTTC.

The chain is built from TRBV25-1 and TRBJ2-3, with D possibly matching TRBD2 (5 bases). This CDR3 comprises 15 residues. Germline V gene lookup returns CDR1 MGHDK and CDR2 SYGVNS. V lost 8 bases and J 0 bases, leaving 15 bases between the germline ends. CDR3 bases: TGTGCCAGCTCCAGAGGGCGGACTAGCACAGATACGCAGTATTTT. Translating it yields CASSRGRTSTDTQYF.

The chain joins TRBV5-6 to TRBJ2-5, with D possibly TRBD2 on 5 matching bases. CDR1 is SGHDT and CDR2 is YYEEEE in the germline V gene. This CDR3 has 15 amino acids. V shed 1 base and J shed 5 bases, with 15 bases lying between them. The CDR3 DNA follows: TGTGCCAGCAGCTTGAGGAGTCGAGGGCTGGAGACCCAGTACTTC. Protein: CASSLRSRGLETQYF.

This clone has a handful of counts. V and J are TRBV19 and TRBJ1-1, with D uncertain. V dropped 4 bases and J dropped 5 bases, with 14 bases sitting between them. The CDR3 has 14 amino acids. Germline CDR1 LNHDA, CDR2 SQIVND (reference sequence). The CDR3 DNA reads TGTGCCAGTAGTACCGGGCTCACTAGGACTGAAGCTTTCTTT. Its translation is CASSTGLTRTEAFF.

There are a few counts of this clone. This chain joins TRBV7-8 and TRBJ1-1; D remains unclear. Deletions cut 1 base from V and 7 bases from J, with 13 bases between. This CDR3 spans 14 amino acids. Looked up from germline, CDR1 is SGHVS and CDR2 is FQNEAQ. CDR3 in amino acids: CASSLDMFRGEAFF. As DNA, the CDR3 is TGTGCCAGCAGCTTAGACATGTTTCGGGGTGAAGCTTTCTTT.

The chain recombines TRBV10-1 with TRBJ2-2, with 12 bases aligning to TRBD1. The CDR3 has 14 residues. Trimming cost V 10 bases and J 7 bases; bases outside gene matches: 7. Germline CDR1 reads WNHNN; CDR2 reads SYGVQD (reference sequence). This CDR3 is CATGDRGQIGELFF. The CDR3 DNA reads TGCGCCACCGGGGACAGGGGGCAGATCGGGGAGCTGTTTTTT.

The sample holds a few counts of this clone. In DNA, the CDR3 is TGTGCCAGCAGAGTACAGGGGCTCAACACTGAAGCTTTCTTT. Translating it yields CASRVQGLNTEAFF. The chain has TRBV2 and TRBJ1-1; 7 nucleotides align to TRBD1. Losses at the gene ends were 6 bases for V and 2 bases for J; bases not matched to a gene: 6. The CDR3 loop spans 14 amino acids. Germline-derived CDR1 and CDR2 are SNHLY and FYNNEI.

A few counts support this clone. The DNA of the CDR3 is TGTGCCAGCAGCCCGGGACTGCACCATGAAGCTTTCTTT. This gives the protein CASSPGLHHEAFF. The chain recombines TRBV9 with TRBJ1-1; tentative D call: TRBD1 (5 bases). Looked up from germline, CDR1 is SGDLS and CDR2 is YYNGEE. V gave up 4 bases and J gave up 7 bases, with 14 bases separating them. There are 13 residues in the CDR3.

The V gene is TRBV9, the J gene TRBJ1-1; unclear D gene. V was cut by 5 bases and J by 1 base, with 12 bases left in between. The CDR3 consists of 14 residues. The V gene's germline CDR1 is SGDLS and CDR2 YYNGEE. The CDR3 loop is CASSGAPGNTEAFF. The DNA for the CDR3 is TGTGCCAGCAGTGGAGCCCCGGGGAACACTGAAGCTTTCTTT.

This clone came up once. The V call is TRBV5-4, the J call TRBJ2-1; perhaps TRBD1 as D (6 bases). Germline lookup yields CDR1 SGHNT and CDR2 YYREEE (reference sequence). The CDR3 is made up of 16 amino acids. The V end was cut by 4 bases, the J end by 4 bases, with 18 bases between. The CDR3 coding sequence is TGTGCCAGCAGCCCCAGAGGGACAACCCTGTACAATGAGCAGTTCTTC. Protein product: CASSPRGTTLYNEQFF.

This chain uses TRBV5-6 with TRBJ1-1; 7 positions agree with TRBD1. V was clipped by 7 bases and J by 0 bases; unmatched bases: 12. The germline V gene encodes CDR1 SGHDT and CDR2 YYEEEE. The CDR3 consists of 16 residues. The CDR3 protein is CASGSGQWGMNTEAFF. CDR3 nucleotide sequence: TGTGCCAGCGGGTCGGGACAGTGGGGAATGAACACTGAAGCTTTCTTT.

J is TRBJ2-5 and V is TRBV25-1; D unclear. Gene TRBJ2-7 matches the end of the DNA better, so the J call may be wrong. The CDR3 runs to 13 residues. Germline V gene lookup returns CDR1 MGHDK and CDR2 SYGVNS. The CDR3 sequence is CASSKTFSYEQYF. In DNA, the CDR3 is TGTGCCAGCAGTAAAACGTTTTCCTACGAGCAGTACTTC.

This clone was picked up one time. The chain has TRBV28 and TRBJ1-1, with D maybe TRBD1 (6 bases). In germline, CDR1 is MDHEN, CDR2 SYDVKM. The V end was cut by 6 bases, the J end by 1 base, with 21 bases between. The CDR3 runs to 17 residues. For the CDR3, the DNA is TGTGCCAGCAGAGACCGAATTGATGTACAGGGGAACACTGAAGCTTTCTTT. Protein: CASRDRIDVQGNTEAFF. Full variable domain (rest looked up from reference TRBV28 and TRBJ1-1): DVKVTQSSRYLVKRTGEKVFLECVQDMDHENMFWYRQDPGLGLRLIYFSYDVKMKEKGDIPEGYSVSREKKERFSLILESASTNQTSMYLCASRDRIDVQGNTEAFFGQGTRLTVV.

This clone was found a few times. The rearrangement joins TRBV6-1 to TRBJ1-1, with D hard to call. CDR3 size: 13 residues. Germline V gene sequence: CDR1 MNHNS, CDR2 SASEGT. V dropped 6 bases and J dropped 8 bases, with 16 bases sitting between them. The CDR3 nucleotides are TGTGCCAGCAGAAGCCATAACGGGATGGAAGCTTTCTTT. It specifies CASRSHNGMEAFF.

This clone was observed a few times. The chain has TRBV14 and TRBJ2-7; the match to TRBD2 covers 11 bases. CDR1 SGHDN and CDR2 FVKESK come from the germline V gene. The V segment lost 3 bases and the J segment 2 bases; nucleotides outside the gene matches: 3. The CDR3 spans 15 residues. The CDR3 spells CASSQPGLAAYEQYF. CDR3 nucleotides: TGTGCCAGCAGCCAGCCGGGACTAGCGGCCTACGAGCAGTACTTC. Based on the CDR3 plus reference TRBV14 and TRBJ2-7, the full variable domain is EAGVTQFPSHSVIEKGQTVTLRCDPISGHDNLYWYRRVMGKEIKFLLHFVKESKQDESGMPNNRFLAERTGGTYSTLKVQPAELEDSGVYFCASSQPGLAAYEQYFGPGTRLTVT.

The sample holds a few counts of this clone. CDR3 protein: CASRLTSPYEAFF. CDR3 nucleotides: TGTGCCAGCAGACTCACGTCGCCTTATGAAGCTTTCTTT. The J gene is TRBJ1-1, the V gene TRBV7-9; D unclear. Germline V gene sequence: CDR1 SEHNR, CDR2 FQNEAQ (reference sequence). Trimming pared 6 bases from V and 7 bases from J, leaving 15 bases between. The CDR3 runs to 13 residues.